This TCR beta chain was recorded in a study of cytotoxic CD8 clonotypes in ibrutinib-treated CLL. The protocol was immunoSEQ multiplex PCR, while the TCRdb copy is restricted to in-frame clones and leaves out a portion. The repertoire has under 300,000 clones, less than 85% of them found once; the top ten carry approximately 5.1%. Points from the study as a whole: Clonotypes that were public were uncommon, and they contracted or stayed stable on treatment.

The CDR3 loop spans 20 amino acids. The J segment lost 3 bases and the V segment lost 8 bases, leaving 19 bases of the junction unmatched. The germline gives CDR1 WSHSY, CDR2 SAAADI. On this clone: The antigen remains undetermined.

Sequenced material: PBMCs, taken at disease progression, from a patient treated with ibrutinib. This TCR derives from a human donor with chronic lymphocytic leukemia. The chain couples TRBV10-2 to TRBJ2-2; 12 nucleotides match TRBD1. CDR3 coding DNA: TGCGCCAGCGGGGACAGGGGGCAAACAGGGGAGCGGGGCTACACCGGGGAGCTGTTTTTT. Its translation: CASGDRGQTGERGYTGELFF.